Below are 8 T cell receptor beta chains sequenced from a single sample in a study of cytomegalovirus exposure and HLA in healthy donors. 13 Jbeta primers and 60 Vbeta primers were used for the PCR. TCRdb's table, derived via immunoSEQ multiplex PCR, lists solely in-frame clones and lacks some. Found here are 170,000 or so clones, around three quarters of them singletons; the top ten hold 1%. The sequenced material came from PBMCs. These receptors came from a woman in her 50s in good health and CMV-seropositive.

The chain combines TRBV6-1 with TRBJ2-2; D uncertain. This CDR3 contains 13 residues. Trimming shortened V by 4 bases and J by 4 bases, and 7 bases separated the two germline ends. Germline CDR1 reads MNHNS; CDR2 reads SASEGT. This CDR3 is CASSVRVTGELFF. CDR3 nucleotides: TGTGCCAGCAGTGTTCGGGTCACCGGGGAGCTGTTTTTT.

For this clone: The junction departs from germline at one end; a sequencing error may be responsible. Here the CDR3 reads CAISYVDTRYF. The CDR3 nucleotides read TGTGCCATCAGTTACGTAGATACGCGGTATTTT. This chain uses TRBV10-3 with TRBJ2-3; D remains unclear. The length of the CDR3 is 11 residues. Germline V CDR1 and CDR2: ENHRY, SYGVKD.

The chain is built from TRBV9 and TRBJ2-6; TRBD1 might be the D (6 bases). V lost 2 bases to trimming and J lost 0 bases, with 12 bases between them. Germline V CDR1 and CDR2: SGDLS, YYNGEE. This CDR3 comprises 17 residues. The CDR3 sequence is CASSVTGQYSGANVLTF. CDR3 DNA: TGTGCCAGCAGCGTCACAGGGCAGTACTCTGGGGCCAACGTCCTGACTTTC. The whole variable domain, filled in from reference TRBV9 and TRBJ2-6, reads DSGVTQTPKHLITATGQRVTLRCSPRSGDLSVYWYQQSLDQGLQFLIQYYNGEERAKGNILERFSAQQFPDLHSELNLSSLELGDSALYFCASSVTGQYSGANVLTFGAGSRLTVL.

The chain combines TRBV27 with TRBJ2-3, with TRBD2 identical over 8 bases. V dropped 4 bases and J dropped 0; count of bases not matched to a gene: 9. The CDR3 contains 17 residues. Germline loops: CDR1 MNHEY, CDR2 SMNVEV (reference sequence). CDR3 DNA sequence: TGTGCCAGCAGTTCTGGAACCACTAGCGGTAGCACAGATACGCAGTATTTT. Its protein is CASSSGTTSGSTDTQYF.

Details on this clone: Compared with germline, one end of the junction differs, possibly owing to a read error. This chain connects TRBV7-7 to TRBJ1-2, with a weak D call TRBD1 (6 bases). The length of the CDR3 is 13 residues. CDR1 and CDR2 from the germline V gene are SSHAT and FNYEAQ (reference sequence). The DNA for the CDR3 is TGTGCTAGCAGCACTCTGGGGGCGGATGGCTACACCTTC. As protein: CASSTLGADGYTF.

V and J are TRBV19 and TRBJ2-6; D not certain. V was pared by 3 bases and J by 4 bases, with 16 bases between. Germline V gives CDR1 LNHDA, CDR2 SQIVND (reference sequence). CDR3 length equals 17 residues. Here the CDR3 DNA reads TGTGCCAGTAGTATGAGTTTGTCCGGTTTCGGGGCCAACGTCCTGACTTTC. As protein: CASSMSLSGFGANVLTF.

This clone was picked up a small number of times. The J gene is TRBJ1-3, the V gene TRBV29-1; TRBD1 matches 8 bases. Trimming removed 6 bases from V and 11 bases from J; junction bases left unmatched: 12. The CDR3 sequence is 13 residues long. Looked up from germline, CDR1 is SQVTM and CDR2 is ANQGSEA. The CDR3 nucleotides are TGCAGCGTCGGATTGACAGGGGCAAGGGCCATATATTTT. Translation gives CSVGLTGARAIYF.

The CDR3 sequence is CASSLWQGQTDTQYF. The CDR3 nucleotides are TGTGCCAGCAGCTTGTGGCAGGGGCAGACAGATACGCAGTATTTT. This chain joins TRBV5-6 and TRBJ2-3; tentative D call: TRBD1 (6 bases). The germline V gene encodes CDR1 SGHDT and CDR2 YYEEEE. V was clipped by 1 base and J by 3 bases, with 12 bases between them. The CDR3 is made up of 15 amino acids.